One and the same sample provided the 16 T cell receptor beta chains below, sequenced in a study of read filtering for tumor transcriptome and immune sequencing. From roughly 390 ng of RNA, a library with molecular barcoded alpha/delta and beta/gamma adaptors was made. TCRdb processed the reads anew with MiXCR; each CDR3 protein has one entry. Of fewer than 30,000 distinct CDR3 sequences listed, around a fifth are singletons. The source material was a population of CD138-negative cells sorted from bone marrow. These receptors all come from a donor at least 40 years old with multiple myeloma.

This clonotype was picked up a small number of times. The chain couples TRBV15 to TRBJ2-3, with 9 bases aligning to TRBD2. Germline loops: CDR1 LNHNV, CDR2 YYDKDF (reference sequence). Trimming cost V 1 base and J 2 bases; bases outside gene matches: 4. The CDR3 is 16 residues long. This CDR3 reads CATSRGSGGPTDTQYF. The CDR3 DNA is TGTGCCACCAGCAGAGGTAGCGGGGGCCCCACAGATACGCAGTATTTT.

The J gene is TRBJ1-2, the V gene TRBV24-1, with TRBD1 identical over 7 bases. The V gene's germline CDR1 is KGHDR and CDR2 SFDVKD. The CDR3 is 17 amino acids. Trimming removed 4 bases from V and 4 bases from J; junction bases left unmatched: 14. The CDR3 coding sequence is TGTGCCACCAGTGACCCGACCCGACAGGGTGGGTTCTATGGCTACACCTTC. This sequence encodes CATSDPTRQGGFYGYTF.

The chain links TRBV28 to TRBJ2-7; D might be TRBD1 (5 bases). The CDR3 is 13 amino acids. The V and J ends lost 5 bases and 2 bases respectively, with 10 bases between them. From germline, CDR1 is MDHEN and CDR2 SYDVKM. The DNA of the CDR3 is TGTGCCAGCAGTCTAGGGGTCCCCTACGAGCAGTACTTC. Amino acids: CASSLGVPYEQYF.

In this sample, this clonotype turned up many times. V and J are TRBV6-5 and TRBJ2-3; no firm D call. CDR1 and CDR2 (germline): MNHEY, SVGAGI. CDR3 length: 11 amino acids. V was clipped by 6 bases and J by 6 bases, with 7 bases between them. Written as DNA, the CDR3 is TGTGCCAGCAGGGATGGTGATACGCAGTATTTT. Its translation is CASRDGDTQYF.

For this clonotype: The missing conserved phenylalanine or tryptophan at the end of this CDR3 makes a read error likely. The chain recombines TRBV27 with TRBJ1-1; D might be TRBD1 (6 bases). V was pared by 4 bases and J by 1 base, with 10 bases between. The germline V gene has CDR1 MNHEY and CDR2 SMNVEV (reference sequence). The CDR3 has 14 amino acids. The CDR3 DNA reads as TGTGCCAGCAGTTCACGGGGGGCGAACACTGAAGCTTTCTCT. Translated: CASSSRGANTEAFS.

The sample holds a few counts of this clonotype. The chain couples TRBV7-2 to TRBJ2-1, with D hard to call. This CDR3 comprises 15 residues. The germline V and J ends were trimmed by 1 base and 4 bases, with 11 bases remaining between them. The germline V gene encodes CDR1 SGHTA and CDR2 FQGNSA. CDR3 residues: CASSLVKGPYNEQFF. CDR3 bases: TGTGCCAGCAGCTTAGTTAAAGGTCCTTACAATGAGCAGTTCTTC.

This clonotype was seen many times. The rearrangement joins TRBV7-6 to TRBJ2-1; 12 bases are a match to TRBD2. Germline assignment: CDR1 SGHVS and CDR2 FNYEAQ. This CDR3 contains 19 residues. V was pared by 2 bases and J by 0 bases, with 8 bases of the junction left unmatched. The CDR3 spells CASSLILAGGLSSYNEQFF. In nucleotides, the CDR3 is TGTGCCAGCAGCTTAATCCTAGCGGGGGGGCTGAGCTCCTACAATGAGCAGTTCTTC.

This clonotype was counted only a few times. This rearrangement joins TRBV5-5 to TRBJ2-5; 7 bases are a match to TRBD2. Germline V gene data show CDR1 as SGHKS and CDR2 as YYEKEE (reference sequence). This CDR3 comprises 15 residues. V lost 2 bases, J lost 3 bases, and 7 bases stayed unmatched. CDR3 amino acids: CASSLDSLAEETQYF. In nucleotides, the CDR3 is TGTGCCAGCAGCTTAGACTCTCTAGCGGAAGAGACCCAGTACTTC.

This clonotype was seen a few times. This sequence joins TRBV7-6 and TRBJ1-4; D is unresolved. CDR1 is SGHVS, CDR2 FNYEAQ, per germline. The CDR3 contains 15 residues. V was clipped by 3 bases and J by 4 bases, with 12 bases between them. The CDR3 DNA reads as TGTGCCAGCAGCTTTAACCCCAGAAGTAATGAAAAACTGTTTTTT. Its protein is CASSFNPRSNEKLFF.

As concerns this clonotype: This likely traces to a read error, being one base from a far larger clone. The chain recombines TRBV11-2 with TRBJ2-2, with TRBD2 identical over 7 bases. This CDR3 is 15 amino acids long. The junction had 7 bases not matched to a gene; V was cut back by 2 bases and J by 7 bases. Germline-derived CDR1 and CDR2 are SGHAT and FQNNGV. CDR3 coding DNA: TGTGCCAGCAGCTTAAGCGGGGTTTCTAACGGGGAGCTGTTTTTT. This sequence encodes CASSLSGVSNGELFF.

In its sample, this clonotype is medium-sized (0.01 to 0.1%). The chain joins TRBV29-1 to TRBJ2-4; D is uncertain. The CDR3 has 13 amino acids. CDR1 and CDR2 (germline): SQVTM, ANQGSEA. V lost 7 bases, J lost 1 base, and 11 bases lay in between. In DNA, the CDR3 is TGCAGCGCCCTGAGTACGGCCAAAAACATTCAGTACTTC. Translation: CSALSTAKNIQYF.

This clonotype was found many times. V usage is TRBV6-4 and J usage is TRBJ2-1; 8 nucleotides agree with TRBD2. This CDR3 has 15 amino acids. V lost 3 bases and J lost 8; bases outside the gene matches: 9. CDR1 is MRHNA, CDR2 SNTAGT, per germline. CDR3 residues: CASSEGGGGYDEQFF. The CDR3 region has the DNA TGTGCCAGCAGTGAGGGAGGCGGGGGGTATGATGAGCAGTTCTTC.

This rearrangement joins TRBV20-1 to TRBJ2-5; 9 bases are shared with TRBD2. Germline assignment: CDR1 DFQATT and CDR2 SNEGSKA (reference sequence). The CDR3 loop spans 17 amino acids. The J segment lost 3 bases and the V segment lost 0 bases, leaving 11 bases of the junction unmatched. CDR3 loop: CSARDLLKGGGEETQYF. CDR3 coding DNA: TGCAGTGCTAGAGATTTACTGAAGGGCGGGGGGGAAGAGACCCAGTACTTC.

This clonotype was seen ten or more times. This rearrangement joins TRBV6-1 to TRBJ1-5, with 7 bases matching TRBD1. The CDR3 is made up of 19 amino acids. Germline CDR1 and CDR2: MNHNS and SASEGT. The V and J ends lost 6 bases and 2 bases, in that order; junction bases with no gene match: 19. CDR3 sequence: CASSGKGAAQGTGNQPQHF. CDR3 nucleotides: TGTGCCAGCAGCGGAAAGGGGGCCGCACAGGGGACAGGCAATCAGCCCCAGCATTTT.

CDR3 coding DNA: TGTGCCGGGGGGGGGGGCAAACGAGGTAGCAATCAGCCCCAGCATTTT. This sequence encodes CAGGGGKRGSNQPQHF. This sequence joins TRBV6-6 and TRBJ1-5; D perhaps matches TRBD1 (6 bases). The germline CDR1 and CDR2 sequences are MNHNY and SVGAGI (reference sequence). The CDR3 runs 16 residues. Between the trimmed V and J ends, which lost 11 bases and 0 bases, there was a span of 20 bases.

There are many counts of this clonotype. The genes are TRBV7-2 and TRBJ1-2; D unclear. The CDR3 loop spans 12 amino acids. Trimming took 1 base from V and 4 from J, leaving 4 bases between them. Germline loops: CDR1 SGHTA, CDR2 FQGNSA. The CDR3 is CASSLGGYGYTF. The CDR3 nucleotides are TGTGCCAGCAGCTTAGGGGGCTATGGCTACACCTTC.